One and the same sample provided the 11 T cell receptor beta chains below, sequenced in a study of blood T cell repertoires in COVID-19. TCRdb's table, derived via immunoSEQ multiplex PCR, lists solely in-frame clones and lacks some. The table lists approximately 54,000 clones, approximately 85% of them singletons. Specimen: peripheral blood. The source of these receptors is a human donor in a cohort sampled during active COVID-19.

The chain carries TRBV27 and TRBJ1-1; D is possibly TRBD1 (6 bases). CDR1 is MNHEY and CDR2 is SMNVEV in the germline V gene (reference sequence). The CDR3 runs 15 residues. Between the trimmed V and J ends, which lost 1 base and 0 bases, there was a span of 9 bases. CDR3 coding DNA: TGTGCCAGCAGTTTATTTGGACAGTTGAACACTGAAGCTTTCTTT. This codes for CASSLFGQLNTEAFF.

This sequence joins TRBV27 and TRBJ2-3; perhaps TRBD1 as D (8 bases). The CDR3 sequence is 15 residues long. Per the germline V gene, CDR1 is MNHEY and CDR2 is SMNVEV (reference sequence). V lost 5 bases and J lost 3, with 15 bases in between. The CDR3 sequence is CASSPQGGWTDTQYF. The DNA for the CDR3 is TGTGCCAGCAGTCCACAGGGGGGGTGGACAGATACGCAGTATTTT.

This clone came up once. This chain joins TRBV5-1 and TRBJ1-2, with 8 bases fitting TRBD1. CDR3 length equals 12 residues. Unmatched junction bases numbered 3, after V lost 5 bases and J lost 6 bases. Germline lookup yields CDR1 SGHRS and CDR2 YFSETQ. CDR3 sequence (DNA): TGCGCCAGCAGGGACAGGGACAATGGCTACACCTTC. Residues: CASRDRDNGYTF.

The V gene is TRBV7-2, the J gene TRBJ2-7, with D unclear. The CDR3 is 15 residues long. Trimming removed 1 base from V and 2 bases from J, with 12 bases in between. Germline CDR1 and CDR2: SGHTA and FQGNSA. CDR3 sequence reads: CASSLERVKTYEQYF. The DNA of the CDR3 is TGTGCCAGCAGCTTAGAACGGGTAAAAACCTACGAGCAGTACTTC.

The gene calls are TRBV29-1 and TRBJ2-1; tentatively, D is TRBD2 (6 bases). This CDR3 has 15 residues. Trimming shortened V by 3 bases and J by 4 bases, and 16 bases separated the two germline ends. Germline V gives CDR1 SQVTM, CDR2 ANQGSEA. The CDR3 sequence is CSVEVGGGNYNEQFF. The CDR3 nucleotides are TGCAGCGTTGAGGTGGGGGGTGGGAATTACAATGAGCAGTTCTTC.

The CDR3 region is CASSIWGRGGYTF. The DNA of the CDR3 is TGTGCCAGTAGTATATGGGGGCGAGGTGGCTACACCTTC. This chain uses TRBV19 with TRBJ1-2, with D perhaps matching TRBD1 (6 bases). Trimming removed 2 bases at V and 7 bases at J, with 11 bases between. The CDR3 contains 13 residues. Germline V CDR1 and CDR2: LNHDA, SQIVND (reference sequence).

This chain joins TRBV4-1 and TRBJ2-2; D might be TRBD2 (6 bases). Germline-derived CDR1 and CDR2 are MGHRA and YSYEKL. This CDR3 comprises 14 residues. V was cut by 2 bases and J by 5 bases, with 9 bases left in between. This CDR3 reads CASSQIRETGELFF. The CDR3 coding sequence is TGCGCCAGCAGCCAAATTCGGGAGACCGGGGAGCTGTTTTTT.

This clone was counted a single time. The chain carries TRBV6-5 and TRBJ1-1; D is ambiguous. Germline CDR1 is MNHEY and CDR2 is SVGAGI. V gave up 4 bases and J gave up 0 bases, with 9 bases separating them. The CDR3 contains 14 residues. The CDR3 nucleotides are TGTGCCAGCAGTTGGGGAGGCATGAACACTGAAGCTTTCTTT. Translated, it gives CASSWGGMNTEAFF.

The CDR3 coding sequence is TGTGCCAGCAGCTCCGGGGGGTCTGGGGCCAACGTCCTGACTTTC. This gives the protein CASSSGGSGANVLTF. The J gene is TRBJ2-6, the V gene TRBV5-4; 7 nucleotides agree with TRBD2. Per germline, CDR1 SGHNT and CDR2 YYREEE (reference sequence). The CDR3 covers 15 residues. The V gene end was trimmed by 3 bases and the J gene end by 1 base; junction bases not matched to a gene: 1.

This rearrangement joins TRBV29-1 to TRBJ2-1; tentatively, D is TRBD1 (6 bases). Trimming cost V 6 bases and J 10 bases, with 16 bases left between them. The CDR3 is 12 amino acids. The germline CDR1 and CDR2 sequences are SQVTM and ANQGSEA. The CDR3 protein is CSVGIPGHEQFF. The DNA of the CDR3 is TGCAGCGTCGGTATACCGGGACACGAGCAGTTCTTC.

The V and J genes are TRBV7-9 and TRBJ2-7, with TRBD2 matching 7 bases. CDR1 is SEHNR and CDR2 is FQNEAQ in the germline V gene (reference sequence). This CDR3 has 15 amino acids. Unmatched junction bases numbered 14, after V lost 5 bases and J lost 7 bases. CDR3 residues: CASSQTGGSVLEQYF. The CDR3 DNA is TGTGCCAGCAGCCAAACGGGGGGTAGTGTATTGGAGCAGTACTTC.